This is a list of T cell receptor beta chains from one sample in a study of cytomegalovirus exposure and HLA in healthy donors. Data came from immunoSEQ multiplex PCR; TCRdb stores just in-frame clones and leaves some out. Among about 100,000 clones listed, more than 65% were seen once. Sequencing was performed on PBMCs. The receptor set was obtained from a man aged 30-40 years in good health and CMV-seronegative. Both conserved end residues are part of each CDR3. The order of the fields is J gene, CDR3 length, V gene, clone size, D gene, CDR3 DNA, CDR3 protein. A D gene is named only where the DNA matches it firmly. A row's size may be missing; if present it is once, few, many or a size class.

TRBJ1-1 | 12 | TRBV29-1 | - | - | TGCAGCGTGGGGGCCCTGAACACTGAAGCTTTCTTT | CSVGALNTEAFF
TRBJ2-3 | 17 | TRBV28 | - | TRBD2 | TGTGCCAGCAGACGCCGACTAGCGCGTAAAAGCACAGATACGCAGTATTTT | CASRRRLARKSTDTQYF
TRBJ2-5 | 13 | TRBV30 | - | - | TGTGCCTGGAGTTTTAGCCAGGGGGAGACCCAGTACTTC | CAWSFSQGETQYF
TRBJ2-1 | 16 | TRBV6-5 | - | - | TGTGCCAGCAGTTACGGTAGCCCGGGGATCTACAATGAGCAGTTCTTC | CASSYGSPGIYNEQFF
TRBJ1-6 | 15 | TRBV10-1 | - | - | TGCGCCAGCAGTGAGGGGAGCTCCTATAATTCACCCCTCCACTTT | CASSEGSSYNSPLHF
TRBJ2-1 | 15 | TRBV6-1 | - | TRBD2 | TGTGCCAGCAGTGTAGGACTAGCGGATTACAATGAGCAGTTCTTC | CASSVGLADYNEQFF
TRBJ2-7 | 14 | TRBV11-2 | few | TRBD2 | TGTGCCAGCAGCTCCGGGACTACAACCTACGAGCAGTACTTC | CASSSGTTTYEQYF
TRBJ2-2 | 15 | TRBV13 | - | - | TGTGCCAGCAGCTTAGGGAGGGAGATGGGCGGGGAGCTGTTTTTT | CASSLGREMGGELFF
TRBJ2-1 | 15 | TRBV7-9 | - | - | TGTGCCAGCAGCTTCCCGTTTTCGGTTGTGCATGAGCAGTTCTTC | CASSFPFSVVHEQFF
TRBJ2-1 | 16 | TRBV4-2 | - | TRBD2 | TGTGCCAGCAGCCAAGAAGGCCTAGCGGAATACAATGAGCAGTTCTTC | CASSQEGLAEYNEQFF
TRBJ1-1 | 17 | TRBV7-6 | - | - | TGTGCCAGCAGCCCACCTCCAGCATCAGGGTTCGGGTCTCGAGCTTTCTTT | CASSPPPASGFGSRAFF
TRBJ1-4 | 14 | TRBV10-1 | - | TRBD1 | TGCGCCAGCAGTGATGGCAGGACAGGCGGAAAACTGTTTTTT | CASSDGRTGGKLFF
TRBJ1-5 | 15 | TRBV28 | - | - | TGTGCCAGCAGTTTAATGGCGGGGGGTAATCAGCCCCAGCATTTT | CASSLMAGGNQPQHF
TRBJ2-5 | 13 | TRBV30 | - | TRBD1 | TGTGCCTGGAGTGTAACAGGGGCCGGGGCCCAGTACTTC | CAWSVTGAGAQYF
TRBJ2-7 | 13 | TRBV6-4 | - | TRBD1 | TGTGCCAGCAGTTCCAAACAGGGGAGCGAGCAGTACTTC | CASSSKQGSEQYF
TRBJ1-1 | 11 | TRBV6-4 | - | TRBD1 | TGTGCCAGCACCGGGACAGGGGGAGCTTTCTTT | CASTGTGGAFF
TRBJ1-2 | 11 | TRBV9 | - | - | TGTGCCAGCAGCACCAAGACAGTGCACACCTTC | CASSTKTVHTF
TRBJ2-1 | 16 | TRBV4-2 | - | - | TGTGCCAGCAGCCAGACTAGGACACGCTCCTACAATGAGCAGTTCTTC | CASSQTRTRSYNEQFF
TRBJ1-2 | 15 | TRBV27 | - | - | TGTGCCAGCCGGGAGGGGATAGGGCCTAACTATGGCTACACCTTC | CASREGIGPNYGYTF
TRBJ1-1 | 14 | TRBV27 | once | TRBD1 | TGTGCCAGCAGTTCTAATACAGGGGGCACTGAAGCTTTCTTT | CASSSNTGGTEAFF
TRBJ2-7 | 12 | TRBV6-5 | - | - | TGTGCCAGCAGCCCCCCCGCGGGCGAGCAGTACTTC | CASSPPAGEQYF
TRBJ2-5 | 15 | TRBV5-1 | - | - | TGCGCCAGCAGCCTACCAACAGGGACCCAAGAGACCCAGTACTTC | CASSLPTGTQETQYF
TRBJ1-4 | 14 | TRBV6-5 | - | - | TGTGCCAGCAGTTACGAGGGAAACGGGGAAAAACTGTTTTTT | CASSYEGNGEKLFF
TRBJ2-6 | 18 | TRBV19 | - | - | TGTGCCAGTAATCCTGGGGGAGGGGGAGAATCTGGGGCCAACGTCCTGACTTTC | CASNPGGGGESGANVLTF
TRBJ2-1 | 16 | TRBV25-1 | - | TRBD2 | TGTGCCAGCAGTGAACCAAGCGGGAGCTCCTACAATGAGCAGTTCTTC | CASSEPSGSSYNEQFF